These T cell receptor beta chains were read from a single sample in a study of T cell changes during pregnancy in multiple sclerosis. Clones were sequenced by immunoSEQ multiplex PCR, and TCRdb holds only the in-frame ones, with some missing. The profile shows more than 55,000 clones, 88% of them singletons. The sequenced sample was CD4+ T cells from peripheral blood mononuclear cells, obtained in the third trimester of pregnancy. The origin of the receptors is a female donor with multiple sclerosis, enrolled in a pregnancy study. Each CDR3 is given without its conserved first and last residue.

TRBJ2-2 | TRBV7-8 | ASSLGRGPFSGELF
TRBJ1-2 | TRBV6-5 | ASSYSQAIGYT
TRBJ2-1 | TRBV7-6 | ASSLSLWTAEQF
TRBJ2-3 | TRBV5-6 | ASSLERGGPTDTQY
TRBJ2-7 | TRBV30 | ASTQGSHEQY
TRBJ2-4 | TRBV30 | AWSDRGPKNIQY
TRBJ1-1 | TRBV7-6 | ASSLGQDLPEAF
TRBJ2-5 | TRBV5-1 | ASSFVQQETQY
TRBJ2-7 | TRBV10-3 | AITPASGYEQY
TRBJ2-6 | TRBV4-3 | ASSQVSGSGANVLT
TRBJ1-2 | TRBV6-6 | ASRRTGDVVYGYT
TRBJ1-2 | TRBV19 | ASTVYYPGHNYGYT
TRBJ2-1 | TRBV5-4 | ASSLRGTEQF
TRBJ1-4 | TRBV5-1 | ASSFRGTTEKLF
TRBJ2-1 | TRBV7-2 | ASSLASGGGWNEQF
TRBJ1-6 | TRBV7-2 | ASSLALLSQGSPLH
TRBJ1-1 | TRBV18 | ASSVTGSVANTEAF
TRBJ2-1 | TRBV7-2 | ASSLAHLAGEYFHNEQF
TRBJ2-7 | TRBV7-8 | ASSLAEALAGDVASYEQY
TRBJ2-3 | TRBV7-8 | ASSATSGFNTDTQY
TRBJ2-5 | TRBV2 | ASRPGLGLSETQY
TRBJ1-2 | TRBV29-1 | SVGTGFYGYT
TRBJ2-3 | TRBV7-9 | ASSLDLRTDTQY
TRBJ1-1 | TRBV5-1 | ASSARVRADTEAF